The 26 T cell receptor beta chains below all came from one sample that was sequenced in a study of blood T cell repertoires in COVID-19. Assay used: immunoSEQ multiplex PCR; TCRdb lists only in-frame clones, some missing. Here the sample spans some 150,000 clones, roughly 80% being singletons. The sequenced sample consisted of peripheral blood. The receptors come from a woman older than 75 with acute or convalescent COVID-19.

The rearrangement uses TRBV28 and TRBJ1-1, with 7 bases lining up with TRBD1. The germline gives CDR1 MDHEN, CDR2 SYDVKM. The junction had 3 bases not matched to a gene; V was cut back by 5 bases and J by 0 bases. The CDR3 sequence is 14 residues long. The CDR3 protein is CASSLQGLNTEAFF. The CDR3 nucleotides read TGTGCCAGCAGTCTACAGGGGTTGAACACTGAAGCTTTCTTT.

V and J are TRBV11-2 and TRBJ2-7; D possibly corresponds to TRBD1 (6 bases). Trimming took 5 bases from V and 2 from J, leaving 13 bases between them. The CDR3 is 14 residues long. CDR1 is SGHAT, CDR2 FQNNGV, per germline. In DNA form, the CDR3 reads TGTGCCAGCAGCCCCCGTGACAGGACCTACGAGCAGTACTTC. Amino acid sequence: CASSPRDRTYEQYF.

There are a few counts of this clone. V usage is TRBV27 and J usage is TRBJ1-4; D possibly corresponds to TRBD1 (6 bases). The CDR3 is made up of 15 amino acids. From germline, CDR1 is MNHEY and CDR2 SMNVEV (reference sequence). Trimming left V 5 bases short and J 3 bases short, with 13 bases between. The CDR3 protein is CASSPQGQSNEKLFF. The CDR3 bases are TGTGCCAGCAGTCCCCAGGGGCAGTCTAATGAAAAACTGTTTTTT.

The chain couples TRBV5-6 to TRBJ2-7; 9 bases agree with TRBD1. The CDR3 has 16 residues. The trim removed 4 bases at V and 1 base at J, leaving 9 bases unmatched. The V gene's germline CDR1 is SGHDT and CDR2 YYEEEE. The CDR3 reads CASSLDRGPLSYEQYF. CDR3 DNA: TGTGCCAGCAGCCTGGACAGGGGCCCCCTTTCCTACGAGCAGTACTTC.

The V and J genes are TRBV11-2 and TRBJ2-2, with 10 bases aligning to TRBD2. With 6 bases clipped from V and 3 bases from J, the junction kept 7 bases outside the gene matches. This CDR3 region has 16 residues. The germline V gene encodes CDR1 SGHAT and CDR2 FQNNGV. CDR3: CASRPLAGADTGELFF. CDR3 coding DNA: TGTGCCAGCAGACCGCTAGCGGGGGCCGACACCGGGGAGCTGTTTTTT.

The chain combines TRBV6-5 with TRBJ2-7; 12 positions agree with TRBD1. Trimming cost V 8 bases and J 5 bases; bases outside gene matches: 10. CDR3 length: 15 residues. Germline loops: CDR1 MNHEY, CDR2 SVGAGI. The CDR3 reads CASGNRDRGLHEQYF. The DNA for the CDR3 is TGTGCCAGCGGAAACCGGGACAGGGGGCTTCACGAGCAGTACTTC.

This chain uses TRBV28 with TRBJ2-1, with 11 bases that match TRBD2. Germline trimming cut 6 bases from V and 7 bases from J; bases unmatched to any gene: 8. The CDR3 sequence is 15 residues long. Germline V gene lookup returns CDR1 MDHEN and CDR2 SYDVKM. The CDR3 DNA reads as TGTGCCAGCAGCCTAGTAGCGGGGGGGACTAATGAGCAGTTCTTC. The encoded protein is CASSLVAGGTNEQFF.

The chain uses TRBV4-1 and TRBJ2-1, with 8 nucleotides matching TRBD2. Trimming took 4 bases from V and 6 from J; bases not matched to a gene: 8. The CDR3 is 15 amino acids. Germline lookup yields CDR1 MGHRA and CDR2 YSYEKL. This CDR3 is CASSLRLLAVNEQFF. The DNA for the CDR3 is TGCGCCAGCAGCCTCCGATTACTAGCGGTCAATGAGCAGTTCTTC.

The chain couples TRBV6-6 to TRBJ2-3, with a possible D match to TRBD1 (5 bases). V was clipped by 0 bases and J by 1 base, with 11 bases between them. The germline CDR1 and CDR2 sequences are MNHNY and SVGAGI (reference sequence). The CDR3 is made up of 16 amino acids. CDR3 DNA sequence: TGTGCCAGCAGTTACTCCAGGGCAATAGGCACAGATACGCAGTATTTT. Translated, it gives CASSYSRAIGTDTQYF.

Only one count was recorded for this clone. The chain employs TRBV9 and TRBJ2-4; perhaps TRBD1 as D (6 bases). Trimming cost V 4 bases and J 1 base, with 9 bases left between them. The CDR3 sequence is 14 residues long. Looked up from germline, CDR1 is SGDLS and CDR2 is YYNGEE. The CDR3 bases are TGTGCCAGCAGCACTGACAGGGCCAAAAACATTCAGTACTTC. Translating it yields CASSTDRAKNIQYF.

The chain recombines TRBV19 with TRBJ1-6, with 10 positions matching TRBD1. The CDR3 extends over 14 amino acids. The V gene end was trimmed by 3 bases and the J gene end by 9 bases; junction bases not matched to a gene: 2. Germline lookup yields CDR1 LNHDA and CDR2 SQIVND (reference sequence). The DNA for the CDR3 is TGTGCCAGTAGTATGGGACAGGGGAGTTCACCCCTCCACTTT. Encoded protein: CASSMGQGSSPLHF.

The rearrangement uses TRBV7-8 and TRBJ2-1; TRBD1 agrees at 8 bases. The CDR3 consists of 14 residues. The V gene end was trimmed by 4 bases and the J gene end by 7 bases; junction bases not matched to a gene: 6. Germline CDR1 reads SGHVS; CDR2 reads FQNEAQ. The CDR3 reads CASSSRQGRNEQFF. CDR3 in DNA: TGTGCCAGCAGCTCTAGACAGGGGAGGAATGAGCAGTTCTTC.

The chain couples TRBV6-1 to TRBJ1-5; 8 bases match TRBD1. This CDR3 is built from 15 residues. The trim removed 5 bases at V and 3 bases at J, leaving 6 bases unmatched. Germline lookup yields CDR1 MNHNS and CDR2 SASEGT. This CDR3 reads CASSFETGDNQPQHF. CDR3 sequence (DNA): TGTGCCAGCAGTTTCGAGACAGGGGACAATCAGCCCCAGCATTTT.

This chain connects TRBV11-1 to TRBJ1-1, with D perhaps TRBD1 (6 bases). The CDR3 spans 15 residues. Germline-derived CDR1 and CDR2 are SGHAT and FQDESV (reference sequence). Trimming took 5 bases from V and 6 from J, leaving 19 bases between them. CDR3 in amino acids: CASSPLQGGFAEAFF. The CDR3 DNA is TGTGCCAGCAGCCCACTACAGGGTGGTTTCGCTGAAGCTTTCTTT.

The rearrangement links TRBV28 to TRBJ1-1; 9 nucleotides align to TRBD1. CDR3 length: 13 residues. Germline V gives CDR1 MDHEN, CDR2 SYDVKM. V lost 3 bases to trimming and J lost 4 bases; unmatched junction nucleotides: 0. CDR3 sequence: CASSLDRGTEAFF. CDR3 bases: TGTGCCAGCAGTTTGGACAGGGGCACTGAAGCTTTCTTT. The whole variable domain, remainder taken from reference TRBV28 and TRBJ1-1, is DVKVTQSSRYLVKRTGEKVFLECVQDMDHENMFWYRQDPGLGLRLIYFSYDVKMKEKGDIPEGYSVSREKKERFSLILESASTNQTSMYLCASSLDRGTEAFFGQGTRLTVV.

The genes are TRBV3-1 (or the pseudogene TRBV3-2) and TRBJ2-7; the D is unclear. This CDR3 is 14 amino acids long. The V gene's germline CDR1 is LGHDT and CDR2 YNNKEL (reference sequence). The germline V and J ends were trimmed by 2 bases and 3 bases, with 11 bases remaining between them. The CDR3 is CASSQQRESYEQYF. CDR3 in DNA: TGTGCCAGCAGCCAACAGCGAGAGAGCTACGAGCAGTACTTC.

The chain links TRBV5-1 to TRBJ1-2, with 9 bases fitting TRBD1. Trimming took 4 bases from V and 4 from J; bases not matched to a gene: 8. The germline CDR1 and CDR2 sequences are SGHRS and YFSETQ. The CDR3 has 15 residues. CDR3 protein: CASSIRQGGPYGYTF. In DNA form, the CDR3 reads TGCGCCAGCAGCATACGACAGGGGGGGCCCTATGGCTACACCTTC.

The V gene is TRBV4-2, the J gene TRBJ2-3, with unresolved D. Trimming shortened V by 0 bases and J by 5 bases, and 15 bases separated the two germline ends. CDR3 size: 16 residues. Germline V gene sequence: CDR1 LGHNA, CDR2 YNFKEQ. CDR3 region: CASSQESGSSRDTQYF. The CDR3 nucleotides are TGTGCCAGCAGCCAAGAATCAGGCAGCTCCCGAGATACGCAGTATTTT.

This clone has just a few counts. The gene calls are TRBV7-8 and TRBJ2-3; a weak D match, TRBD1 (6 bases). The length of the CDR3 is 14 residues. The V and J ends lost 4 bases and 5 bases respectively, with 13 bases between them. Germline V gene data show CDR1 as SGHVS and CDR2 as FQNEAQ. The CDR3 sequence: CASSYQYREDTQYF. The CDR3, as DNA: TGTGCCAGCAGCTACCAGTACAGGGAAGATACGCAGTATTTT.

The genes are TRBV4-1 and TRBJ1-1; 8 nucleotides match TRBD1. V was pared by 4 bases and J by 0 bases, with 7 bases of the junction left unmatched. The CDR3 extends over 16 amino acids. CDR1 and CDR2 (germline): MGHRA, YSYEKL. The CDR3 sequence is CASSPGTGLMNTEAFF. CDR3 DNA sequence: TGCGCCAGCAGCCCCGGGACAGGATTAATGAACACTGAAGCTTTCTTT.

The V gene is TRBV28, the J gene TRBJ2-5, with 7 bases that match TRBD1. V shed 7 bases, J shed 5 bases, and the junction held 10 bases outside the gene matches. CDR3 length: 14 amino acids. The germline V gene has CDR1 MDHEN and CDR2 SYDVKM. The CDR3: CASNPRTGLETQYF. DNA of the CDR3: TGTGCCAGCAACCCAAGGACAGGTTTGGAGACCCAGTACTTC.

This rearrangement joins TRBV5-1 to TRBJ2-1, with 10 positions matching TRBD2. This CDR3 region has 15 residues. Germline V gene sequence: CDR1 SGHRS, CDR2 YFSETQ. J gave up 6 bases and V 4 bases, and 7 bases lay outside the gene matches. CDR3 DNA: TGCGCCAGCAGCCAGACTAGCGGGTTGATCAATGAGCAGTTCTTC. Translation gives CASSQTSGLINEQFF.

This clone was seen a single time. The rearrangement uses TRBV7-2 and TRBJ2-2; maybe TRBD2 (5 bases). CDR1 is SGHTA and CDR2 is FQGNSA in the germline V gene. This CDR3 is built from 16 residues. V lost 3 bases and J 2 bases, leaving 13 bases between the germline ends. The CDR3 reads CASSFSPSRNTGELFF. CDR3 sequence (DNA): TGTGCCAGCAGCTTTTCTCCTAGCAGAAACACCGGGGAGCTGTTTTTT.

The chain uses TRBV2 and TRBJ2-1; 14 bases match TRBD2. The CDR3 covers 16 residues. Germline CDR1 is SNHLY and CDR2 is FYNNEI. V shed 6 bases and J 8 bases; nucleotides not matched to a gene: 9. This CDR3 reads CASRETGLAGDYEQFF. The CDR3 DNA sequence: TGTGCCAGCAGGGAAACGGGACTAGCGGGAGATTATGAGCAGTTCTTC.

The chain couples TRBV27 to TRBJ2-2; 8 bases line up with TRBD1. Germline CDR1 MNHEY, CDR2 SMNVEV (reference sequence). With V trimmed by 2 bases and J by 3 bases, 2 bases remained unmatched. The CDR3 has 15 residues. The CDR3 DNA reads TGTGCCAGCAGTTTAAGGGACAGGCACACCGGGGAGCTGTTTTTT. As protein: CASSLRDRHTGELFF.

V is TRBV2 and J is TRBJ2-7, with D perhaps matching TRBD1 (5 bases). The V end was cut by 4 bases, the J end by 3 bases, with 19 bases between. Germline V gene data show CDR1 as SNHLY and CDR2 as FYNNEI. This CDR3 comprises 16 residues. The CDR3 bases are TGTGCCAGCAGTGGTAGTTGGGGCCCCACTGGCTACGAGCAGTACTTC. This encodes CASSGSWGPTGYEQYF.